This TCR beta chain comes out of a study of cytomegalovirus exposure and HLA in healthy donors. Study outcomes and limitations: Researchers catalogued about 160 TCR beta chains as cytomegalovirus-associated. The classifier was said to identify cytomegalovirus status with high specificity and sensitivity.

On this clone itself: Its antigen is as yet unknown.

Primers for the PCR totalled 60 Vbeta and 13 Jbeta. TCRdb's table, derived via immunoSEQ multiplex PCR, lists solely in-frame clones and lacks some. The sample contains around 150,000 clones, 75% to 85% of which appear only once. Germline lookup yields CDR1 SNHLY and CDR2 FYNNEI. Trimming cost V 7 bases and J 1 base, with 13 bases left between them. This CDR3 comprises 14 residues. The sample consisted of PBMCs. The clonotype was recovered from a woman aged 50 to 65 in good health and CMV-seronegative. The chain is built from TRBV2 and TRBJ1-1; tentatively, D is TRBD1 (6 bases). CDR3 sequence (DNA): TGTGCCAGCATTACGGACAGTAAGAACACTGAAGCTTTCTTT. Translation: CASITDSKNTEAFF.